Listed below are T cell receptor beta chains from one sample, sequenced in a study of human T cells and chemical hapten exposure. A single record per CDR3 protein comes from TCRdb applying MiXCR to the RACE reads. This sample yields some 77,000 distinct CDR3 sequences, of which about 9.4% are seen a single time; more than 1.1% belongs to the top ten. This specimen was whole blood, taken in connection with sensitization to the hapten diphenylcyclopropenone (DPC). The receptors stem from a woman aged 45-60 years with alopecia areata. Some clones in this sample may be carry-over from other donors' samples. Each CDR3 is given with its conserved first and last residue. The D gene is left open where the match is weak. Size tells how often a clone was seen (once, few, many) or the class of an expanded clone, and some rows leave it out.

D gene: TRBD1; V gene: TRBV10-3; clone size: .; J gene: TRBJ1-1; CDR3 DNA: TGTGCCACTGCCGCCGGGACAGGTCAGAACACTGAAGCTTTCTTT; CDR3 protein: CATAAGTGQNTEAFF
D gene: .; V gene: TRBV9; clone size: many; J gene: TRBJ2-2; CDR3 DNA: TGTGCCAGCAGCCCCCTCCCGGCGAGCGGGGAGCTGTTTTTT; CDR3 protein: CASSPLPASGELFF
D gene: .; V gene: TRBV30; clone size: few; J gene: TRBJ2-7; CDR3 DNA: TGTGCCTGGAGTGTAGGACAGATCTACGAGCAGTACTTC; CDR3 protein: CAWSVGQIYEQYF
D gene: TRBD2; V gene: TRBV11-2; clone size: few; J gene: TRBJ2-1; CDR3 DNA: TGTGCCAGCAGCCCCTCAGCGGGAGCGAACTACAATGAGCAGTTCTTC; CDR3 protein: CASSPSAGANYNEQFF
D gene: TRBD2; V gene: TRBV19; clone size: few; J gene: TRBJ2-6; CDR3 DNA: TGTGCCAGTAGTATGAGCGGGAGGGCCTCTGGGGCCAACGTCCTGACTTTC; CDR3 protein: CASSMSGRASGANVLTF
D gene: TRBD1; V gene: TRBV20-1; clone size: many; J gene: TRBJ2-1; CDR3 DNA: TGCAGTGCTAGTGGCCGGACAGGGCATTCCTACAATGAGCAGTTCTTC; CDR3 protein: CSASGRTGHSYNEQFF
D gene: .; V gene: TRBV7-7; clone size: many; J gene: TRBJ2-7; CDR3 DNA: TGTGCTAGCAGCCGGGACGTGGGCCACGAGCAGTACTTC; CDR3 protein: CASSRDVGHEQYF
D gene: .; V gene: TRBV5-1; clone size: .; J gene: TRBJ2-7; CDR3 DNA: TGCGCCAGCAGCACCCAGACCAGGTCCTACGAGCAGTACTTC; CDR3 protein: CASSTQTRSYEQYF
D gene: TRBD1; V gene: TRBV28; clone size: few; J gene: TRBJ1-5; CDR3 DNA: TGTGCCAGCAGTGCACCCCAGGGGGCAGGTCAGCCCCAGCATTTT; CDR3 protein: CASSAPQGAGQPQHF
D gene: TRBD1; V gene: TRBV7-3; clone size: few; J gene: TRBJ2-6; CDR3 DNA: TGTGCCAGCAGCCCCCGGACAGGGGGCTCTGGGGCCAACGTCCTGACTTTC; CDR3 protein: CASSPRTGGSGANVLTF
D gene: .; V gene: TRBV27; clone size: many; J gene: TRBJ1-5; CDR3 DNA: TGTGCCAGCAGCCCCACAGGGAGACAGCCCCAGCATTTT; CDR3 protein: CASSPTGRQPQHF
D gene: .; V gene: TRBV28; clone size: .; J gene: TRBJ2-1; CDR3 DNA: TGTGCCAGCGGGGTTCGGAATGAGCAGTTCTTC; CDR3 protein: CASGVRNEQFF
D gene: TRBD1; V gene: TRBV10-2; clone size: .; J gene: TRBJ1-4; CDR3 DNA: TGCGCCAGCAGGACAGGGGGCGAAAAACTGTTTTTT; CDR3 protein: CASRTGGEKLFF
D gene: .; V gene: TRBV20-1; clone size: .; J gene: TRBJ2-7; CDR3 DNA: TGCAGTGCTATATCACTAGCCGTCAGCTCCTACGAGCAGTACTTC; CDR3 protein: CSAISLAVSSYEQYF
D gene: .; V gene: TRBV7-2; clone size: few; J gene: TRBJ2-3; CDR3 DNA: TGTGCCAGCAGCTTAAGTTCAGTCACAGATACGCAGTATTTT; CDR3 protein: CASSLSSVTDTQYF
D gene: .; V gene: TRBV10-3; clone size: many; J gene: TRBJ1-1; CDR3 DNA: TGTGCCATCAGTCAAGACGGGGAGGCTTTCTTT; CDR3 protein: CAISQDGEAFF
D gene: TRBD1; V gene: TRBV7-9; clone size: many; J gene: TRBJ1-1; CDR3 DNA: TGTGCCAGCATCCCAGGGGGGATGAACACTGAAGCTTTCTTT; CDR3 protein: CASIPGGMNTEAFF
D gene: TRBD2; V gene: TRBV11-2; clone size: many; J gene: TRBJ2-3; CDR3 DNA: TGTGCCAGCAGCCTGGGCGGACTAGCCGTAGATACGCAGTATTTT; CDR3 protein: CASSLGGLAVDTQYF
D gene: TRBD2; V gene: TRBV5-4; clone size: few; J gene: TRBJ2-3; CDR3 DNA: TGTGCCAGCAGCACCCGGACTAGCGGGAGAGCAGATACGCAGTATTTT; CDR3 protein: CASSTRTSGRADTQYF
D gene: .; V gene: TRBV18; clone size: .; J gene: TRBJ2-7; CDR3 DNA: TGTGTCAGCTCGGACTTACAGGGACCCTACGAGCAGTACTTC; CDR3 protein: CVSSDLQGPYEQYF
D gene: TRBD1; V gene: TRBV4-3; clone size: .; J gene: TRBJ1-3; CDR3 DNA: TGCGCCAGCAGCCCGTCACAGGGGGCGAATGGAAACACCATATATTTT; CDR3 protein: CASSPSQGANGNTIYF
D gene: .; V gene: TRBV14; clone size: .; J gene: TRBJ2-3; CDR3 DNA: TGTGCCAGCAGCCCCATAGGGGCCCCCACAGATACGCAGTATTTT; CDR3 protein: CASSPIGAPTDTQYF
D gene: .; V gene: TRBV10-2; clone size: .; J gene: TRBJ1-1; CDR3 DNA: TGCGCCAGCAGTGATTTCGCTGAAGCTTTCTTT; CDR3 protein: CASSDFAEAFF
D gene: TRBD1; V gene: TRBV3-1; clone size: many; J gene: TRBJ1-6; CDR3 DNA: TGTGCCAGCAGCCTCGGACAGGGTAATTCACCCCTCCACTTT; CDR3 protein: CASSLGQGNSPLHF
D gene: .; V gene: TRBV11-2; clone size: few; J gene: TRBJ1-4; CDR3 DNA: TGTGCCAGCAGCTCCCCGGCCCGAGCCGGTGAAAAACTGTTTTTT; CDR3 protein: CASSSPARAGEKLFF
D gene: .; V gene: TRBV6-2/TRBV6-3; clone size: .; J gene: TRBJ1-1; CDR3 DNA: TGTGCCAGAGGGGAAAGACAGCTCAACACTGAAGCTTTCTTT; CDR3 protein: CARGERQLNTEAFF
D gene: .; V gene: TRBV11-2; clone size: many; J gene: TRBJ1-2; CDR3 DNA: TGTGCCAGCAGCTTAGACGACTACTATGGCTACACCTTC; CDR3 protein: CASSLDDYYGYTF
D gene: .; V gene: TRBV7-9; clone size: few; J gene: TRBJ2-5; CDR3 DNA: TGTGCCAGCAGCTTAATGATAGAGACCCAGTACTTC; CDR3 protein: CASSLMIETQYF
D gene: TRBD1; V gene: TRBV29-1; clone size: once; J gene: TRBJ2-1; CDR3 DNA: TGCAGCGTTGAAGCGACAGGGCGGTTCTTC; CDR3 protein: CSVEATGRFF